This TCR beta chain was recorded in a study of sequential checkpoint blockade in melanoma. Overall study context: Randomization was 1:1 between first-line nivolumab→ipilimumab and ipilimumab→nivolumab.

The treatment denotes: randomized to nivolumab then ipilimumab (arm A) or the reverse (arm B). None of the patients previously received DNA-damaging chemotherapy. Clones were read by immunoSEQ multiplex PCR, and TCRdb kept only the in-frame ones, dropping some. This table has over 10,000 clones, 82% appearing once. Trimming took 5 bases from V and 4 from J, leaving 14 bases between them. This CDR3 is built from 14 residues. Germline CDR1 reads MNHEY; CDR2 reads SMNVEV (reference sequence). The receptor's source is a human donor with melanoma. The sequenced sample was CD8+ T cells sorted from blood (inferred from file names), obtained from a patient given nivolumab and ipilimumab in sequence. The V and J genes are TRBV27 and TRBJ1-1; TRBD1 might be the D (6 bases). The CDR3 nucleotides are TGTGCCAGCAGTCTCGGGACAACCGGCACTGAAGCTTTCTTT. Translating it yields CASSLGTTGTEAFF.